These 30 T cell receptor beta chains came from one sample sequenced in a study of vaccination effects on CD4 cells after COVID-19. In the ViraFEST assay, antigen-specific CD4+ clonotypes were identified by expansion after peptide-pool stimulation. Cells that had been cultured for less than 13 days were the source of isolated CD4+ T cells. Everyone in the study got two shots of either the BNT162b2 or mRNA-1273 vaccine. Their antigen targets remain unknown. Sequencing was performed with immunoSEQ multiplex PCR; in TCRdb, only in-frame clones are kept and a portion is missing. This table has over 14,000 clones, 55% to 85% appearing once. Specimen: CD4+ T cells from PBMCs cultured with SARS-CoV-2 spike peptides, collected after COVID-19 vaccination. These TCRs come from a human donor who received a COVID-19 vaccine.

The chain's CDR3 is CASSGPPEGNYGYTF. As DNA, the CDR3 is TGTGCCAGCAGTGGACCCCCAGAGGGTAACTATGGCTACACCTTC. The rearrangement joins TRBV28 to TRBJ1-2; D is ambiguous. Germline values: CDR1 MDHEN, CDR2 SYDVKM. V was cut by 5 bases and J by 1 base, with 14 bases left in between. The CDR3 covers 15 residues.

The chain uses TRBV27 and TRBJ2-1; D remains ambiguous. Looked up from germline, CDR1 is MNHEY and CDR2 is SMNVEV (reference sequence). CDR3 length: 16 residues. V lost 8 bases and J lost 0, with 17 bases in between. The CDR3 DNA is TGTGCCAGCGGGGAAAACTCCGCGAGCTCCTACAATGAGCAGTTCTTC. The encoded protein is CASGENSASSYNEQFF.

The chain links TRBV18 to TRBJ2-1; D tentatively reads TRBD1 or TRBD2 (5 bases each). CDR1 and CDR2 from the germline V gene are KGHSH and LQKENI. V gave up 6 bases and J gave up 1 base, with 13 bases separating them. The CDR3 has 15 residues. The CDR3 bases are TGTGCCAGCTCCGCCGGGACGGTTTCCTACAATGAGCAGTTCTTC. Protein: CASSAGTVSYNEQFF.

The chain employs TRBV5-1 and TRBJ2-5; D not certain. This CDR3 comprises 15 residues. Germline V CDR1 and CDR2: SGHRS, YFSETQ. Trimming removed 4 bases from V and 2 bases from J, with 15 bases in between. For the CDR3, the DNA is TGCGCCAGCAGCCCAAGTGGGGATCCACAAGAGACCCAGTACTTC. This gives the protein CASSPSGDPQETQYF.

This rearrangement joins TRBV6-5 to TRBJ1-2, with D maybe TRBD1 (6 bases). V dropped 0 bases and J dropped 7 bases, with 6 bases sitting between them. Germline V lookup: CDR1 MNHEY, CDR2 SVGAGI. CDR3 length: 12 amino acids. The CDR3 reads CASSYSGGGYTF. CDR3 DNA sequence: TGTGCCAGCAGTTACTCAGGGGGTGGCTACACCTTC.

The genes are TRBV13 and TRBJ2-5; D is possibly TRBD1 or TRBD2 (7 bases each). Between the trimmed V and J ends, which lost 4 bases and 2 bases, there was a span of 11 bases. Germline values: CDR1 PRHDT, CDR2 FYEKMQ (reference sequence). The CDR3 runs 14 residues. The DNA of the CDR3 is TGTGCCAGCAGCTCCAGGGGGGGGCAAGAGACCCAGTACTTC. Amino acids: CASSSRGGQETQYF.

The chain uses TRBV18 and TRBJ1-3; TRBD1 aligns across 8 bases. With V trimmed by 6 bases and J by 0 bases, 7 bases remained unmatched. The germline V gene encodes CDR1 KGHSH and CDR2 LQKENI. The CDR3 runs 16 residues. CDR3 sequence reads: CASSPRDRGSGNTIYF. CDR3 nucleotide sequence: TGTGCCAGCTCCCCCCGAGACAGGGGCTCTGGAAACACCATATATTTT.

This chain links TRBV11-2 with TRBJ1-1; 11 nucleotides line up with TRBD1. Per germline, CDR1 SGHAT and CDR2 FQNNGV. The ends lost 5 bases at V and 0 bases at J; junction bases unmatched: 11. This CDR3 comprises 18 residues. The CDR3 region is CASSRLGTGGVMNTEAFF. The CDR3 DNA reads TGTGCCAGCAGCCGCCTCGGGACAGGGGGAGTGATGAACACTGAAGCTTTCTTT.

The J gene is TRBJ1-4, the V gene TRBV15; D uncertain. Per the germline V gene, CDR1 is LNHNV and CDR2 is YYDKDF (reference sequence). V was cut by 8 bases and J by 10 bases, with 17 bases left in between. The CDR3 runs 13 residues. The CDR3 protein is CATGERAERKLFF. DNA for the CDR3: TGTGCCACCGGGGAAAGGGCTGAGCGAAAACTGTTTTTT.

The chain joins TRBV27 to TRBJ2-3, with 12 nucleotides matching TRBD2. The CDR3 is 17 amino acids. Losses at the gene ends were 7 bases for V and 2 bases for J; bases not matched to a gene: 10. Per germline, CDR1 MNHEY and CDR2 SMNVEV (reference sequence). DNA of the CDR3: TGTGCCAGCACCACCTTGACTAGCGGGGGTTTCACAGATACGCAGTATTTT. It yields the protein CASTTLTSGGFTDTQYF.

The chain employs TRBV3-1 (or the pseudogene TRBV3-2) and TRBJ1-1; D unclear. V gave up 4 bases and J gave up 1 base, with 13 bases separating them. The CDR3 covers 15 residues. Germline-derived CDR1 and CDR2 are LGHDT and YNNKEL (reference sequence). CDR3 bases: TGTGCCAGCAGCCCCGGGCCGAGGGAGAACACTGAAGCTTTCTTT. Protein product: CASSPGPRENTEAFF.

This chain connects TRBV5-1 to TRBJ1-2, with a possible D match to TRBD1 (6 bases). The CDR3 sequence is 15 residues long. Germline lookup yields CDR1 SGHRS and CDR2 YFSETQ. The V end was cut by 2 bases, the J end by 5 bases, with 16 bases between. Written as DNA, the CDR3 is TGCGCCAGCAGCTTCGGCGTTCAGGGGACGTATGGCTACACCTTC. Translation gives CASSFGVQGTYGYTF.

This clone was seen once. This chain links TRBV6-2 or TRBV6-3 with TRBJ2-7; possibly TRBD1 for D (6 bases). This CDR3 has 16 residues. Per germline, CDR1 MNHEY and CDR2 SVGEGT. Trimming stripped 2 bases from V and 3 bases from J, with 17 bases between. CDR3 sequence (DNA): TGTGCCAGCAGTTACCCTTACGGCAGGGGACGCTACGAGCAGTACTTC. Translated, it gives CASSYPYGRGRYEQYF.

V and J are TRBV5-1 and TRBJ2-3, with 8 nucleotides matching TRBD2. The germline gives CDR1 SGHRS, CDR2 YFSETQ. The ends lost 0 bases at V and 2 bases at J; junction bases unmatched: 8. The CDR3 loop spans 17 amino acids. The CDR3 reads CASSLAVSGINTDTQYF. DNA of the CDR3: TGCGCCAGCAGCTTGGCCGTTAGCGGGATCAACACAGATACGCAGTATTTT.

The genes are TRBV4-1 and TRBJ2-7; 8 bases fit TRBD1. V shed 5 bases, J shed 6 bases, and the junction held 9 bases outside the gene matches. The CDR3 contains 14 residues. From germline, CDR1 is MGHRA and CDR2 YSYEKL. Written as DNA, the CDR3 is TGCGCCAGCAGCGCGGGACAGGTAAAAGGCGAGCAGTACTTC. The encoded protein is CASSAGQVKGEQYF.

This clone has just one count. J is TRBJ2-7 and V is TRBV27; D call uncertain. This CDR3 spans 13 amino acids. V gave up 4 bases and J gave up 3 bases, with 10 bases separating them. The germline V gene encodes CDR1 MNHEY and CDR2 SMNVEV (reference sequence). CDR3 residues: CASSSSPFYEQYF. The CDR3 region has the DNA TGTGCCAGCAGTTCCAGCCCGTTCTACGAGCAGTACTTC.

This chain uses TRBV19 with TRBJ1-5; D is unresolved. CDR1 and CDR2 from the germline V gene are LNHDA and SQIVND (reference sequence). Deletions cut 3 bases from V and 3 bases from J, with 6 bases between. The CDR3 extends over 13 amino acids. CDR3 amino acids: CASSIEFNQPQHF. CDR3 nucleotides: TGTGCCAGTAGTATCGAATTCAATCAGCCCCAGCATTTT.

The chain employs TRBV5-1 and TRBJ1-1; unclear D gene. Trimming took 5 bases from V and 0 from J, leaving 11 bases between them. This CDR3 spans 14 amino acids. CDR1 is SGHRS and CDR2 is YFSETQ in the germline V gene. CDR3 sequence: CASSEAPVNTEAFF. The DNA for the CDR3 is TGCGCCAGCAGTGAGGCGCCGGTGAACACTGAAGCTTTCTTT.

The chain recombines TRBV5-1 with TRBJ2-5; no reliable D call. The V gene lost 5 bases and the J gene lost 0 bases, with 11 bases spanning the gap. Germline-derived CDR1 and CDR2 are SGHRS and YFSETQ. This CDR3 contains 14 residues. Written as DNA, the CDR3 is TGCGCCAGCAGTCGAGACTCAAACCAAGAGACCCAGTACTTC. Protein product: CASSRDSNQETQYF.

This sequence joins TRBV9 and TRBJ2-2, with D perhaps TRBD2 (6 bases). V dropped 2 bases and J dropped 6 bases, with 20 bases sitting between them. Germline V gives CDR1 SGDLS, CDR2 YYNGEE. The CDR3 loop spans 17 amino acids. CDR3 in DNA: TGTGCCAGCAGCGTCGGGGGAGGACTCCACTTACCCGGGGAGCTGTTTTTT. As protein: CASSVGGGLHLPGELFF.

The chain joins TRBV4-3 to TRBJ2-5; TRBD2 matches 9 bases. J lost 2 bases, V lost 1 base, and 23 bases had no gene match. The germline V gene has CDR1 LGHNA and CDR2 YSLEER. The length of the CDR3 is 22 residues. CDR3 in DNA: TGCGCCAGCAGCCAAGGTCCGGCGGGGGGGTCTCGATGGGATGGGGTTCAAGAGACCCAGTACTTC. Protein sequence: CASSQGPAGGSRWDGVQETQYF.

This chain uses TRBV5-4 with TRBJ2-2; 7 nucleotides align to TRBD1. V was pared by 2 bases and J by 2 bases, with 6 bases of the junction left unmatched. Germline V lookup: CDR1 SGHNT, CDR2 YYREEE (reference sequence). This CDR3 contains 16 residues. The CDR3: CASSFTGQKNTGELFF. CDR3 DNA: TGTGCCAGCAGCTTTACGGGACAGAAAAACACCGGGGAGCTGTTTTTT.

The V and J genes are TRBV19 and TRBJ2-6, with D hard to call. V lost 5 bases, J lost 0 bases, and 8 bases lay in between. Germline lookup yields CDR1 LNHDA and CDR2 SQIVND (reference sequence). The CDR3 contains 15 residues. DNA of the CDR3: TGTGCCAGTAGTGAAGACATCTCTGGGGCCAACGTCCTGACTTTC. Translation gives CASSEDISGANVLTF.

The chain uses TRBV19 and TRBJ1-3; D gene unclear. Germline CDR1 is LNHDA and CDR2 is SQIVND (reference sequence). Trimming stripped 4 bases from V and 3 bases from J, with 10 bases between. The CDR3 covers 14 residues. The CDR3 DNA sequence: TGTGCCAGTAGTAGGAAGGATGATGGAAACACCATATATTTT. This gives the protein CASSRKDDGNTIYF. The whole variable domain, remainder taken from reference TRBV19 and TRBJ1-3, is DGGITQSPKYLFRKEGQNVTLSCEQNLNHDAMYWYRQDPGQGLRLIYYSQIVNDFQKGDIAEGYSVSREKKESFPLTVTSAQKNPTAFYLCASSRKDDGNTIYFGEGSWLTVV.

This clone appeared a few times. The rearrangement uses TRBV2 and TRBJ2-2, with D hard to call. V was trimmed by 3 bases and J by 7 bases, leaving 9 bases between them. The CDR3 runs to 13 residues. Looked up from germline, CDR1 is SNHLY and CDR2 is FYNNEI. Here the CDR3 DNA reads TGTGCCAGCAGTGAGAACTCGGACGGGGAGCTGTTTTTT. Translation: CASSENSDGELFF.

This chain links TRBV4-3 with TRBJ2-1; D gene uncertain. The CDR3 spans 15 residues. The ends were cut back, 1 base at V and 8 bases at J, with 15 bases in the middle. Germline V gene sequence: CDR1 LGHNA, CDR2 YSLEER. CDR3 residues: CASSQGPSAWDEQFF. The CDR3 DNA is TGCGCCAGCAGCCAAGGGCCTTCTGCTTGGGATGAGCAGTTCTTC.

The sample holds a few counts of this clone. V usage is TRBV7-9 and J usage is TRBJ1-2; D gene unclear. V was clipped by 5 bases and J by 0 bases, with 4 bases between them. Germline-derived CDR1 and CDR2 are SEHNR and FQNEAQ (reference sequence). This CDR3 is built from 12 residues. The DNA for the CDR3 is TGTGCCAGCAGCCCTGCTAACTATGGCTACACCTTC. It encodes CASSPANYGYTF.

The chain uses TRBV15 and TRBJ1-2; no definite D call. CDR1 and CDR2 from the germline V gene are LNHNV and YYDKDF (reference sequence). The CDR3 contains 12 residues. Trimming shortened V by 0 bases and J by 5 bases, and 4 bases separated the two germline ends. The CDR3 spells CATSREKYGYTF. The CDR3 DNA sequence: TGTGCCACCAGCAGAGAGAAATATGGCTACACCTTC.

This clone has just one count. The chain uses TRBV19 and TRBJ1-2, with D perhaps matching TRBD1 (6 bases). CDR1 LNHDA and CDR2 SQIVND come from the germline V gene (reference sequence). This CDR3 is 15 amino acids long. The V end was cut by 4 bases, the J end by 4 bases, with 16 bases between. CDR3 residues: CASSNNSPDSYGYTF. CDR3 bases: TGTGCCAGTAGTAACAATTCCCCGGACAGCTATGGCTACACCTTC.

The V gene is TRBV9, the J gene TRBJ2-3, with 9 bases matching TRBD1. Losses at the gene ends were 4 bases for V and 8 bases for J; bases not matched to a gene: 14. CDR1 and CDR2 from the germline V gene are SGDLS and YYNGEE. This CDR3 is built from 16 residues. The CDR3: CASSPRGDRVVGTQYF. In DNA, the CDR3 is TGTGCCAGCAGCCCTAGGGGGGACAGGGTTGTTGGTACGCAGTATTTT.